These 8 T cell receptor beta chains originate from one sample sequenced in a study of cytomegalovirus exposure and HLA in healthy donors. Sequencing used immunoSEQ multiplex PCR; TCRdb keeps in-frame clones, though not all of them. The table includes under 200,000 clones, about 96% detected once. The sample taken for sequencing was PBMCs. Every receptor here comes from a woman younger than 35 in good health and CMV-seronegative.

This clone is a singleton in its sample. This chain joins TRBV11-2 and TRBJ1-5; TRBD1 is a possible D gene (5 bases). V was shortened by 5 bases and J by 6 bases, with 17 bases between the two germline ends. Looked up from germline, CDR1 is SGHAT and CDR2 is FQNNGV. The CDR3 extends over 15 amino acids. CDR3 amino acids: CASSPYPGGGQPQHF. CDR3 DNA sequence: TGTGCCAGCAGCCCATATCCGGGGGGGGGTCAGCCCCAGCATTTT.

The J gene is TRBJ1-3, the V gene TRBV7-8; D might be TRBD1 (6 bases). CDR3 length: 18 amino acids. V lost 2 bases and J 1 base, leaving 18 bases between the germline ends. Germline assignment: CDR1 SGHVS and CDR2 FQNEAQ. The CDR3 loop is CASSLFPINTGSGNTIYF. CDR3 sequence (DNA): TGTGCCAGCAGCTTATTCCCTATAAATACAGGGTCTGGAAACACCATATATTTT.

The CDR3 coding sequence is TGTGCCAGCAGTTCCGACAGGGGGGGCACTGAAGCTTTCTTT. Translating gives CASSSDRGGTEAFF. The V gene is TRBV27, the J gene TRBJ1-1, with 9 bases matching TRBD1. J lost 4 bases, V lost 4 bases, and 4 bases had no gene match. Germline CDR1 and CDR2: MNHEY and SMNVEV (reference sequence). The CDR3 sequence is 14 residues long.

The CDR3 loop reads CASSSLASYNNEQFF. The CDR3 region has the DNA TGTGCCAGCAGCTCGCTAGCGTCCTATAACAATGAGCAGTTCTTC. The V and J genes are TRBV7-9 and TRBJ2-1, with D possibly TRBD2 on 6 matching bases. The germline V gene has CDR1 SEHNR and CDR2 FQNEAQ (reference sequence). The CDR3 has 15 residues. Trimming stripped 4 bases from V and 5 bases from J, with 15 bases between.

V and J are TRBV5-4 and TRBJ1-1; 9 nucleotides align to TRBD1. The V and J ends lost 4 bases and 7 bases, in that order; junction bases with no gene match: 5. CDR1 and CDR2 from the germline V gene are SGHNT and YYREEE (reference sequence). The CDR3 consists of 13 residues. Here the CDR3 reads CASSRGQGYEAFF. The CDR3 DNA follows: TGTGCCAGCAGCAGGGGACAGGGATATGAAGCTTTCTTT.

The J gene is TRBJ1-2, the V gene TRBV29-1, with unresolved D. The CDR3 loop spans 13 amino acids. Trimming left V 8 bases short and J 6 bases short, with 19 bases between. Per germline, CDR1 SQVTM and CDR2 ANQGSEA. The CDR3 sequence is CSFSPSLRDGYTF. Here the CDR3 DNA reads TGCAGCTTTTCACCGTCTCTCCGCGATGGCTACACCTTC.

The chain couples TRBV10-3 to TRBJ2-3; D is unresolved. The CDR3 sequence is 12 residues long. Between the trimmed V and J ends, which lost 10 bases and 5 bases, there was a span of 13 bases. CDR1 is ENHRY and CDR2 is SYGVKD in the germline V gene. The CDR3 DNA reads TGTGCCACGACCCCGACACTAGATACGCAGTATTTT. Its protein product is CATTPTLDTQYF.

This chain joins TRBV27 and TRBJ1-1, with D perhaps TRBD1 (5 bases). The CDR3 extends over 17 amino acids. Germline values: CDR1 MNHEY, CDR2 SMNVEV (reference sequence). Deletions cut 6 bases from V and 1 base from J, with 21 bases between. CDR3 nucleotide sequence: TGTGCCAGCAGCCCTGCGCTCGCGATTAGGGGGAACACTGAAGCTTTCTTT. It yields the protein CASSPALAIRGNTEAFF.